This TCR beta chain was captured by sequencing in a study of cytomegalovirus exposure and HLA in healthy donors. About the study: Drawn from HLA-typed donors, some 80 million unique TCRs were held in an early data release.

Concerning this clone: Antigen specificity is unknown.

Notes on the study in general: Earlier analysis yielded a pattern in which most TCR beta V segments were productive about 90% or about 30% of the time. The study labeled 164 TCR beta chains cytomegalovirus-associated. Some V segments, including TRBV6-2 and TRBV6-3, were excluded as indistinguishable.

Germline trimming cut 4 bases from V and 2 bases from J; bases unmatched to any gene: 9. This CDR3 region has 18 residues. Germline V gives CDR1 LGHNA, CDR2 YNFKEQ. 13 Jbeta primers and 60 Vbeta primers were used for the PCR. Using immunoSEQ multiplex PCR, the repertoire was profiled, and TCRdb retains in-frame clones only, with some absent. The profile shows 100,000 to 150,000 clones, under 80% of them singletons. Sequencing input: PBMCs. The chain has TRBV4-2 and TRBJ2-7; TRBD2 matches 15 bases. This clonotype was sampled from a woman aged 55 to 70 in good health and CMV-seropositive. The CDR3: CASSREGLAGGGTYEQYF. For the CDR3, the DNA is TGTGCCAGCAGCCGAGAGGGACTAGCGGGGGGTGGGACCTACGAGCAGTACTTC.